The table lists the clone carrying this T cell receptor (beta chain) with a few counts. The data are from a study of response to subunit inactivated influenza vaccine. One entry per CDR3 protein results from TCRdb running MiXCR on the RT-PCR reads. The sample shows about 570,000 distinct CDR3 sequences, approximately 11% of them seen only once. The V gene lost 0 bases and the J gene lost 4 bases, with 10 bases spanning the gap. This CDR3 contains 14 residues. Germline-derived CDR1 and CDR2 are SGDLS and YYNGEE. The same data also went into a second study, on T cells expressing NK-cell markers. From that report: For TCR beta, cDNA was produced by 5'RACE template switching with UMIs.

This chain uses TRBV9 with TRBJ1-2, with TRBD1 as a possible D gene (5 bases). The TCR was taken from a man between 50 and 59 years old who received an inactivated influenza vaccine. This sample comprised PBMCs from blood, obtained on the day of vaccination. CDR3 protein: CASSVGQSIYGYTF. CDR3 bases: TGTGCCAGCAGCGTAGGACAGTCGATCTATGGCTACACCTTC.